The sequence of this T cell receptor (beta chain) was determined in a study of blood T cell repertoires in COVID-19. Clones were read by immunoSEQ multiplex PCR, and TCRdb kept only the in-frame ones, dropping some. The profile shows approximately 220,000 clones, 88% of them singletons. Donors of Cohort 3 who recovered were those that had two negative PCRs, clearance, or symptom resolution. The receptor was isolated from a woman aged 30 to 39 who had recovered from COVID-19. Sequenced material: PBMCs or T cells enriched from blood (not recorded which).

DNA for the CDR3: TGCGCCAGCAGCCAAGCACCCGGGGGGAGCTCCTACAATGAGCAGTTCTTC. This sequence encodes CASSQAPGGSSYNEQFF. V is TRBV4-3 and J is TRBJ2-1; TRBD2 aligns across 7 bases. Germline CDR1 reads LGHNA; CDR2 reads YSLEER. The CDR3 is 17 residues long. The V segment lost 1 base and the J segment 0 bases; nucleotides outside the gene matches: 6.